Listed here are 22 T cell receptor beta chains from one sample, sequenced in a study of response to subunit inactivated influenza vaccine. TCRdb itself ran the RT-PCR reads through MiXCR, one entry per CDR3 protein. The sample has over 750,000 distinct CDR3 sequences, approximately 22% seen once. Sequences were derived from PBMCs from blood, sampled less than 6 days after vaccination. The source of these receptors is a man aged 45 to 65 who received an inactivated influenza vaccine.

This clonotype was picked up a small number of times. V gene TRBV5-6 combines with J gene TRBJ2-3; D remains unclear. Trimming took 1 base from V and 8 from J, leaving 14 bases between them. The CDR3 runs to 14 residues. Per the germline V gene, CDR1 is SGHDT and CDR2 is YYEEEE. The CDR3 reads CASSLLAGSGTQYF. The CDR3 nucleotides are TGTGCCAGCAGCTTGTTGGCAGGCAGTGGTACGCAGTATTTT.

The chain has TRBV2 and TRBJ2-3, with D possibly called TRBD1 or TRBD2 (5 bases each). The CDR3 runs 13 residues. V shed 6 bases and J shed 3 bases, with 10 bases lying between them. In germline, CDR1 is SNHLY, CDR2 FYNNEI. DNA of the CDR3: TGTGCCAGCAGATGGGGGACGACAGATACGCAGTATTTT. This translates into CASRWGTTDTQYF.

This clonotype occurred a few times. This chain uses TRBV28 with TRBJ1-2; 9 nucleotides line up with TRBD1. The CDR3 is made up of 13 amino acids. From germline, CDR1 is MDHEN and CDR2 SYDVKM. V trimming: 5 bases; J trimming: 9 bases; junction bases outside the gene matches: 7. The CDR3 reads CASSAGTGSSYTF. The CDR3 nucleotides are TGTGCCAGCAGTGCCGGGACAGGGTCGAGCTACACCTTC.

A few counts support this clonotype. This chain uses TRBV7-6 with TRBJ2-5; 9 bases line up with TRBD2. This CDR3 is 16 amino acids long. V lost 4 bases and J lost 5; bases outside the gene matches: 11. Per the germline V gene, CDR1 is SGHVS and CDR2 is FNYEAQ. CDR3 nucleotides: TGTGCCAGCAGCTCGCGAGGACTAGCGTCCCGCGAGACCCAGTACTTC. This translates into CASSSRGLASRETQYF.

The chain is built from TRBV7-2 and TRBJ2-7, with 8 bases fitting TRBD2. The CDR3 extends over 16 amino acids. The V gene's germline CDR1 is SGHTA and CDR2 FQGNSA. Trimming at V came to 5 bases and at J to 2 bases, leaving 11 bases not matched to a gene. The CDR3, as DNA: TGTGCCAGCAGCCGCCTTGGCGGTAGCGGGGCCTACGAGCAGTACTTC. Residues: CASSRLGGSGAYEQYF.

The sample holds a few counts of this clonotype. DNA for the CDR3: TGCGCCAGCAGCTTTCGACAGGGTTGGAATGAGCAGTTCTTC. Protein: CASSFRQGWNEQFF. This chain uses TRBV5-1 with TRBJ2-1; 7 bases map to TRBD1. The CDR3 contains 14 residues. Germline V gene lookup returns CDR1 SGHRS and CDR2 YFSETQ. Trimming cost V 2 bases and J 7 bases; bases outside gene matches: 6.

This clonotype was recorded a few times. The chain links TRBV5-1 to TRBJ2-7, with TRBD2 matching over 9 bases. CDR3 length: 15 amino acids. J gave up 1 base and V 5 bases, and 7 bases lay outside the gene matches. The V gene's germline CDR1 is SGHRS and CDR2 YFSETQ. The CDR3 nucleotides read TGCGCCAGCAGTGCGGGGACTAGCCATTCCTACGAGCAGTACTTC. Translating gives CASSAGTSHSYEQYF.

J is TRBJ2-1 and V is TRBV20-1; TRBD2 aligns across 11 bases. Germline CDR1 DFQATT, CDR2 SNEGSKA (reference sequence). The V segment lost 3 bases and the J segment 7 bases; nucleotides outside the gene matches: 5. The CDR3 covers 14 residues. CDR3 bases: TGCAGTGCTAGCTCACTAGCGGGAGTTAATGAGCAGTTCTTC. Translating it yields CSASSLAGVNEQFF.

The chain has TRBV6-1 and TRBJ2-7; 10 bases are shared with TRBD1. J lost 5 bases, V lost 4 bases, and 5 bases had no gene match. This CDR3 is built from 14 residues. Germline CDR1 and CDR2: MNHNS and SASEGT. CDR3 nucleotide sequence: TGTGCCAGCAGTGTGACAGGGGGCCTCGACGAGCAGTACTTC. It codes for CASSVTGGLDEQYF.

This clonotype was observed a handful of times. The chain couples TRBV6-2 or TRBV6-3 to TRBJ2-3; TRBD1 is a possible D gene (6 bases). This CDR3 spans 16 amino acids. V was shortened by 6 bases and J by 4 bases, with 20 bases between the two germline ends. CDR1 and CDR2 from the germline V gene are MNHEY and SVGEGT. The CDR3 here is CASSSALLGGADTQYF. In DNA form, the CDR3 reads TGTGCCAGCAGCTCCGCGTTGCTAGGGGGAGCAGATACGCAGTATTTT.

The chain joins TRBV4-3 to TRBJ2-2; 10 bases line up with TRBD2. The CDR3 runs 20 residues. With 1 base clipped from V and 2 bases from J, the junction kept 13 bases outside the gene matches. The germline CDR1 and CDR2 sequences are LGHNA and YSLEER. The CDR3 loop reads CASSQVPFWLAGVNTGELFF. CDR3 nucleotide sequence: TGCGCCAGCAGCCAAGTACCTTTTTGGCTAGCGGGGGTAAACACCGGGGAGCTGTTTTTT.

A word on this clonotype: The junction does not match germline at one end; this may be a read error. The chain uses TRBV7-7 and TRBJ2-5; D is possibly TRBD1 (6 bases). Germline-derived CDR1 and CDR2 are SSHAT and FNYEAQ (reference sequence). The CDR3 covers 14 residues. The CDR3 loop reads CASSSVSGVQTQYF. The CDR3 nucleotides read TGTGCTAGCAGCTCAGTCTCAGGGGTACAGACCCAGTACTTC.

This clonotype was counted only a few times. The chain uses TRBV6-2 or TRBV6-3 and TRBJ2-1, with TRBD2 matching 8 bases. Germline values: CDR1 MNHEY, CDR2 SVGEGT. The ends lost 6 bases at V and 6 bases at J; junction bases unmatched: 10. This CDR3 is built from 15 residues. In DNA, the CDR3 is TGTGCCAGCAGGGGTCTCCGGGGGGGCCTCAATGAGCAGTTCTTC. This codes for CASRGLRGGLNEQFF.

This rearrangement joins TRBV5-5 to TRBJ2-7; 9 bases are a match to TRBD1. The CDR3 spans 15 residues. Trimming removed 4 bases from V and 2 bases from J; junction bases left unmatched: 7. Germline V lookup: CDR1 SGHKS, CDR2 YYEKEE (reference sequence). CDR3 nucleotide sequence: TGTGCCAGCAGCGGCCAGGACAGGGGAACCTACGAGCAGTACTTC. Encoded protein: CASSGQDRGTYEQYF. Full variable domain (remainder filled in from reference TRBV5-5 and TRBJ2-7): DAGVTQSPTHLIKTRGQQVTLRCSPISGHKSVSWYQQVLGQGPQFIFQYYEKEERGRGNFPDRFSARQFPNYSSELNVNALLLGDSALYLCASSGQDRGTYEQYFGPGTRLTVT.

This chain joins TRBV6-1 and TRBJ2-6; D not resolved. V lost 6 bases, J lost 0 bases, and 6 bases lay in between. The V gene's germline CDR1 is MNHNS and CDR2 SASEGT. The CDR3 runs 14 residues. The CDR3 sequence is CASRGSSGANVLTF. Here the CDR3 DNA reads TGTGCCAGCAGGGGGTCCTCTGGGGCCAACGTCCTGACTTTC.

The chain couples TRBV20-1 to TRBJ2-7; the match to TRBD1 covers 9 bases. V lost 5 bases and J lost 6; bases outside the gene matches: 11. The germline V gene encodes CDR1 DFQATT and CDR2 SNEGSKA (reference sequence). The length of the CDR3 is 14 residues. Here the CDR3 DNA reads TGCAGTGCTTCCGCGGGACAGGGAGGGTCCGAGCAGTACTTC. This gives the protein CSASAGQGGSEQYF.

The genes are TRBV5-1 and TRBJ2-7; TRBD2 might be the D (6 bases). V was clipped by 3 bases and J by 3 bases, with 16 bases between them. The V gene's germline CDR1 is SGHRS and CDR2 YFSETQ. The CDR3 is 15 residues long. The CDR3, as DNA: TGCGCCAGCAGCTCCATGCGGGGATTCCTCTACGAGCAGTACTTC. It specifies CASSSMRGFLYEQYF. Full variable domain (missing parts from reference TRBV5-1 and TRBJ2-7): KAGVTQTPRYLIKTRGQQVTLSCSPISGHRSVSWYQQTPGQGLQFLFEYFSETQRNKGNFPGRFSGRQFSNSRSEMNVSTLELGDSALYLCASSSMRGFLYEQYFGPGTRLTVT.

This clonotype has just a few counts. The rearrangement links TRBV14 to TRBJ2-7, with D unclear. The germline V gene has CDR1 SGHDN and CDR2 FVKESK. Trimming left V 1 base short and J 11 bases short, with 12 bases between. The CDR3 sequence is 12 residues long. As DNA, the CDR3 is TGTGCCAGCAGCCAAGTAGCCCAAACCAAGTACTTC. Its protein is CASSQVAQTKYF.

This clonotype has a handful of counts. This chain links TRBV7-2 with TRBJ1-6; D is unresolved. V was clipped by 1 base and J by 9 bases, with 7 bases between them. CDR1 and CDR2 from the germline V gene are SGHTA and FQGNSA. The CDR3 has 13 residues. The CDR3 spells CASSLGSGSPLHF. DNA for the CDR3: TGTGCCAGCAGCTTAGGTTCCGGTTCACCCCTCCACTTT.

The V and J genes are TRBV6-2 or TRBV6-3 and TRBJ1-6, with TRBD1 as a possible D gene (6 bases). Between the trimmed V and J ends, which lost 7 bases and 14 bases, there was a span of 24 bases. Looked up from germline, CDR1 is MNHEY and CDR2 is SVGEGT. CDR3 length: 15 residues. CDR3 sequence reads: CASTKGLGGAGSLHF. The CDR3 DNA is TGTGCCAGCACCAAGGGCCTCGGGGGCGCGGGATCCCTCCACTTT.

The CDR3 nucleotides read TGTGCCAGCACCCTGGGGGTTCAAGAGACCCAGTACTTC. It encodes CASTLGVQETQYF. This chain joins TRBV7-2 and TRBJ2-5; D may match TRBD1 or TRBD2 (5 bases each). CDR1 and CDR2 from the germline V gene are SGHTA and FQGNSA. This CDR3 has 13 residues. With 7 bases removed from V and 2 bases from J, the gap between germline ends came to 11 bases.

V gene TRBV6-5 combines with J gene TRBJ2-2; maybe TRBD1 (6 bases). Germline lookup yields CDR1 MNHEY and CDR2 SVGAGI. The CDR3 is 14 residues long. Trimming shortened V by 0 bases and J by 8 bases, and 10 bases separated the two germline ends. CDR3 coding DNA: TGTGCCAGCAGTTACTCAGTCAGGGGTGGGGAGCTGTTTTTT. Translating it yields CASSYSVRGGELFF.